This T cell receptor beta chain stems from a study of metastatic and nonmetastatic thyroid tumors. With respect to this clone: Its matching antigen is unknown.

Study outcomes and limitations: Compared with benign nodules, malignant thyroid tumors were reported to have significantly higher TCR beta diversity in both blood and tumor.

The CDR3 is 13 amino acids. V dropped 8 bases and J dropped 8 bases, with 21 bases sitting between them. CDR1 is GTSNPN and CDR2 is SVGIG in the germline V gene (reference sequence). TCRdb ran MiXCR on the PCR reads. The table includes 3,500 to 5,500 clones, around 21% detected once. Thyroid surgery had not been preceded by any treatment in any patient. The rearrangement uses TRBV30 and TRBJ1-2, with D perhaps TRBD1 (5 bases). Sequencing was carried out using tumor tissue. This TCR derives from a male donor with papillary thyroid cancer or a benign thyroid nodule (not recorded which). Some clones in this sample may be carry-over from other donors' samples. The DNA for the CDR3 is TGTGCCCTCCACTTCCCAGGGATGCGGGGCTACACCTTC. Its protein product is CALHFPGMRGYTF. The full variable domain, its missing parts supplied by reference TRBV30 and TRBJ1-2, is SQTIHQWPATLVQPVGSPLSLECTVEGTSNPNLYWYRQAAGRGLQLLFYSVGIGQISSEVPQNLSASRPQDRQFILSSKKLLLSDSGFYLCALHFPGMRGYTFGSGTRLTVV.